A single sample is the source of the 11 T cell receptor beta chains below, sequenced in a study of blood T cell repertoires in COVID-19. Libraries were prepared by immunoSEQ multiplex PCR; TCRdb keeps only in-frame clonotypes and omits some of them. The sample includes about 250,000 clones, under 90% of them seen just once. Sequenced material: peripheral blood. These receptors originate from a woman between 35 and 50 years old who had recovered from COVID-19.

The genes are TRBV18 and TRBJ2-7; a weak D match, TRBD1 (5 bases). V was shortened by 2 bases and J by 4 bases, with 6 bases between the two germline ends. The CDR3 runs to 12 residues. The germline gives CDR1 KGHSH, CDR2 LQKENI. CDR3 DNA sequence: TGTGCCAGCTCACCAGGACAATACGAGCAGTACTTC. Encoded protein: CASSPGQYEQYF.

The chain employs TRBV3-1 (or the pseudogene TRBV3-2) and TRBJ2-1; 12 positions agree with TRBD2. Germline lookup yields CDR1 LGHDT and CDR2 YNNKEL (reference sequence). The length of the CDR3 is 16 residues. The V and J ends lost 4 bases and 8 bases, in that order; junction bases with no gene match: 9. The CDR3 DNA follows: TGTGCCAGCAGCCCACGCCCGGGACTAGCGGGCGATGAGCAGTTCTTC. Translating it yields CASSPRPGLAGDEQFF.

The V and J genes are TRBV6-4 and TRBJ1-2; D is possibly TRBD1 (6 bases). V was pared by 0 bases and J by 10 bases, with 15 bases between. Germline loops: CDR1 MRHNA, CDR2 SNTAGT. This CDR3 spans 14 amino acids. The CDR3 bases are TGTGCCAGCAGTGACTCGGCAGGGGATCTTCTCTACACCTTC. Translation gives CASSDSAGDLLYTF.

This sequence joins TRBV3-1 (or the pseudogene TRBV3-2) and TRBJ2-7, with TRBD1 matching over 7 bases. The V and J ends lost 5 bases and 0 bases, in that order; junction bases with no gene match: 4. The germline CDR1 and CDR2 sequences are LGHDT and YNNKEL (reference sequence). The CDR3 has 14 amino acids. In DNA form, the CDR3 reads TGTGCCAGCAGCGGCCGGGACAGCTCCTACGAGCAGTACTTC. It translates to CASSGRDSSYEQYF.

The V gene is TRBV5-1, the J gene TRBJ2-7; D is uncertain. Germline lookup yields CDR1 SGHRS and CDR2 YFSETQ. V was shortened by 6 bases and J by 0 bases, with 16 bases between the two germline ends. The CDR3 has 15 residues. Written as DNA, the CDR3 is TGCGCCAGCAAATATGGCGACAAGAGCTCCTACGAGCAGTACTTC. As protein: CASKYGDKSSYEQYF.

The table lists this clone with a few counts. The chain has TRBV1 and TRBJ2-1; the table's D gene call, TRBD2, was not cross checked with the DNA. TRBV1 has pseudogene status. CDR3 length equals 15 residues. This CDR3 reads CTSSTSSGRRNEQFF. The CDR3 bases are TGCACCAGCAGCACCTCTAGCGGGAGGCGCAATGAGCAGTTCTTC.

The genes are TRBV14 and TRBJ2-1; D uncertain. CDR1 is SGHDN and CDR2 is FVKESK in the germline V gene. This CDR3 region has 12 residues. V lost 4 bases and J 9 bases, leaving 10 bases between the germline ends. The CDR3 DNA reads TGTGCCAGCAGCCGTAGCCAAGTTGAGCAGTTCTTC. Its protein product is CASSRSQVEQFF.

This chain links TRBV27 with TRBJ2-7; 9 positions agree with TRBD1. The CDR3 sequence is 14 residues long. From germline, CDR1 is MNHEY and CDR2 SMNVEV (reference sequence). V lost 4 bases and J lost 2; bases outside the gene matches: 3. This CDR3 reads CASSSGQGPYEQYF. As DNA, the CDR3 is TGTGCCAGCAGTTCCGGACAGGGGCCCTACGAGCAGTACTTC.

CDR3 sequence reads: CASSPGTSGVDEQFF. DNA for the CDR3: TGTGCCAGCAGCCCGGGGACTAGCGGGGTCGATGAGCAGTTCTTC. The rearrangement joins TRBV3-1 (or the pseudogene TRBV3-2) to TRBJ2-1, with TRBD2 matching over 13 bases. Trimming at V came to 4 bases and at J to 8 bases, leaving 5 bases not matched to a gene. Per the germline V gene, CDR1 is LGHDT and CDR2 is YNNKEL (reference sequence). The CDR3 runs 15 residues.

This chain links TRBV10-3 with TRBJ1-6, with 8 nucleotides matching TRBD1. The CDR3 loop spans 14 amino acids. Trimming cost V 5 bases and J 9 bases; bases outside gene matches: 6. Germline values: CDR1 ENHRY, CDR2 SYGVKD. The CDR3 DNA follows: TGTGCCATCAGTCCCGACAGGGGCAGTTCACCCCTCCACTTT. It translates to CAISPDRGSSPLHF.

This rearrangement joins TRBV21-1 to TRBJ2-1; TRBD2, as called in the table, went unchecked against the DNA. TRBV21-1 is classified as a pseudogene. The CDR3 is made up of 16 amino acids. The CDR3 loop is CASSKLLLAGGYEQFF. The CDR3 bases are TGTGCCAGCAGCAAACTCTTACTAGCGGGAGGGTATGAGCAATTCTTC.